Shown below are 9 T cell receptor beta chains from a single sample sequenced in a study of CDR3 diversity in severe acne. TCRdb redid the calling of the PCR reads with MiXCR, one entry per CDR3 protein. There are approximately 84,000 distinct CDR3 sequences in the sample; 45% to 60% occur only once, and 13% to 15% lies in the top ten. The source material was blood. The receptors here all came from a male donor in good health, without acne.

This clonotype has ten or more counts. The V call is TRBV9, the J call TRBJ2-3, with 11 bases that match TRBD2. The trim removed 0 bases at V and 5 bases at J, leaving 5 bases unmatched. Germline V lookup: CDR1 SGDLS, CDR2 YYNGEE. The CDR3 covers 16 residues. CDR3 nucleotide sequence: TGTGCCAGCAGCGTAGCCGGGCTAGCGGGAGGAGATACGCAGTATTTT. It translates to CASSVAGLAGGDTQYF.

In its sample, this clonotype was seen a few times. V gene TRBV5-5 combines with J gene TRBJ2-1; D perhaps matches TRBD2 (5 bases). CDR3 length: 12 residues. Trimming pared 4 bases from V and 7 bases from J, leaving 9 bases between. Germline values: CDR1 SGHKS, CDR2 YYEKEE (reference sequence). The CDR3, as DNA: TGTGCCAGCAGCAGACTATCTAATGAGCAGTTCTTC. Protein product: CASSRLSNEQFF.

This clonotype was observed a few times. This chain joins TRBV20-1 and TRBJ1-2; maybe TRBD1 (5 bases). This CDR3 has 13 residues. CDR1 DFQATT and CDR2 SNEGSKA come from the germline V gene (reference sequence). Trimming took off 5 bases at V and 5 bases at J, with 15 bases between the two ends. This CDR3 reads CSAQGGTEYGYTF. CDR3 nucleotide sequence: TGCAGTGCTCAAGGCGGGACGGAGTATGGCTACACCTTC.

This clonotype was picked up a small number of times. The chain has TRBV4-1 and TRBJ1-1; no reliable D call. The CDR3 covers 14 residues. Germline V lookup: CDR1 MGHRA, CDR2 YSYEKL. V was pared by 2 bases and J by 4 bases, with 11 bases between. The DNA of the CDR3 is TGCGCCAGCAGCCAAATGGGGAGTGGCACTGAAGCTTTCTTT. Residues: CASSQMGSGTEAFF.

The table lists this clonotype with many counts. This chain connects TRBV27 to TRBJ1-5, with TRBD1 matching over 7 bases. The CDR3 spans 13 residues. The germline CDR1 and CDR2 sequences are MNHEY and SMNVEV (reference sequence). The V gene end was trimmed by 3 bases and the J gene end by 7 bases; junction bases not matched to a gene: 3. The CDR3 loop reads CASSFDRDQPQHF. In DNA form, the CDR3 reads TGTGCCAGCAGTTTTGACAGGGACCAGCCCCAGCATTTT.

As concerns this clonotype: The missing conserved phenylalanine or tryptophan at the end of this CDR3 makes a read error likely. Because the CDR3's place on the DNA is in doubt, the DNA is left out and the CDR3 is given as listed by TCRdb. The chain couples TRBV4-1 to TRBJ1-1; the table's D gene call, TRBD1, was not cross checked with the DNA. The germline V gene encodes CDR1 MGHRA and CDR2 YSYEKL. The CDR3 is made up of 14 amino acids, end residues included. The CDR3 spells CASRDRAGGTEALL.

In its sample, this clonotype was seen once. DNA of the CDR3: TGCAGTGCTAGGGGAACACTAGCGGGGGGAGCAGGGACCGAGCAGTACTTC. Translation: CSARGTLAGGAGTEQYF. The chain joins TRBV20-1 to TRBJ2-7; 12 nucleotides align to TRBD2. Germline loops: CDR1 DFQATT, CDR2 SNEGSKA (reference sequence). Unmatched junction bases numbered 15, after V lost 3 bases and J lost 6 bases. CDR3 size: 17 residues.

This clonotype was seen at least ten times. V is TRBV12-3 or TRBV12-4 and J is TRBJ1-1, with 9 bases fitting TRBD1. This CDR3 spans 16 amino acids. With 0 bases clipped from V and 1 base from J, the junction kept 3 bases outside the gene matches. The CDR3 coding sequence is TGTGCCAGCAGTTTAGCGGGACAGGGAACGAACACTGAAGCTTTCTTT. This translates into CASSLAGQGTNTEAFF.

In this sample, this clonotype turned up a few times. V and J are TRBV7-9 and TRBJ1-1; D gene ambiguous. Germline loops: CDR1 SEHNR, CDR2 FQNEAQ (reference sequence). The V end was cut by 2 bases, the J end by 6 bases, with 7 bases between. The CDR3 covers 12 residues. The CDR3 protein is CASSLKVSEAFF. CDR3 in DNA: TGTGCCAGCAGCTTAAAGGTCTCTGAAGCTTTCTTT.